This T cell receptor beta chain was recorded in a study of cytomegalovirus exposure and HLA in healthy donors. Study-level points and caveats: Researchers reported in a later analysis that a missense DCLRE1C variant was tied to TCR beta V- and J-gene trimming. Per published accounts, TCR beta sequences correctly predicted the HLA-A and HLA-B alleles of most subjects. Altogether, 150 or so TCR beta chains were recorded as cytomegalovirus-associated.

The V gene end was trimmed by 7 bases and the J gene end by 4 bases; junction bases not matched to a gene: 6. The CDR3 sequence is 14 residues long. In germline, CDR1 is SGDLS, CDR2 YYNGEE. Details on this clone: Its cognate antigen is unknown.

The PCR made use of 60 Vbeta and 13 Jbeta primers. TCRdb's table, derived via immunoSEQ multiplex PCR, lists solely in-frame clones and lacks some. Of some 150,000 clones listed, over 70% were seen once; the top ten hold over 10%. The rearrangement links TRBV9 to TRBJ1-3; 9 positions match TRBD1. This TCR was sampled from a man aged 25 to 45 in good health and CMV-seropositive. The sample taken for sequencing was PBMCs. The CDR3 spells CASETGTGGNTIYF. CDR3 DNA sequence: TGTGCCAGCGAAACCGGGACAGGGGGAAACACCATATATTTT.